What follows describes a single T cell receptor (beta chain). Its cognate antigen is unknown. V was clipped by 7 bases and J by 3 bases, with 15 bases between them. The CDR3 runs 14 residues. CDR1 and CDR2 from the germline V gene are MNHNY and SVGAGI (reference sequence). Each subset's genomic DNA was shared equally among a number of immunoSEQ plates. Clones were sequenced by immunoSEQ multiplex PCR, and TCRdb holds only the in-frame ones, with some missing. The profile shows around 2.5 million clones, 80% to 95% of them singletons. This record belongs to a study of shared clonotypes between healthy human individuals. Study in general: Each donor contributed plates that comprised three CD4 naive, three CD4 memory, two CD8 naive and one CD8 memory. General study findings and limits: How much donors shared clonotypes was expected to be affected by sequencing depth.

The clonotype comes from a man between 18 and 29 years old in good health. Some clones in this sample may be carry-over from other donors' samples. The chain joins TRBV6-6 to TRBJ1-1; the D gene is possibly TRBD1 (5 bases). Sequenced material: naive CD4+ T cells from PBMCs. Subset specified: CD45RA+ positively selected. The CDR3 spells CASNGGGLYTEAFF. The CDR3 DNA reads TGTGCCAGCAATGGGGGGGGTTTGTACACTGAAGCTTTCTTT.